A selection of T cell receptor beta chains follows, all from one sample in a study of Graves' ophthalmopathy and Graves' hyperthyroidism. Each CDR3 protein gets one entry after TCRdb re-called the multiplex PCR reads with MiXCR. The sample has 400,000 or so distinct CDR3 sequences, 15% seen once. Sequencing was performed on peripheral blood. All receptors derive from a woman aged 18-29 years with stable Graves' hyperthyroidism. Each CDR3 is given without its conserved first and last residue.

j_call | v_call | cdr3_length | cdr3_aa
TRBJ1-2 | TRBV3-1 | 10 | ASSHTEDGYT
TRBJ1-1 | TRBV7-8 | 12 | ASSHTGGGTEAF
TRBJ2-5 | TRBV12-3/TRBV12-4 | 12 | ASRAGGELETQY
TRBJ2-7 | TRBV6-2/TRBV6-3 | 12 | ASLRTSGGNEQY
TRBJ2-7 | TRBV20-1 | 9 | SALKGLGQY
TRBJ1-1 | TRBV19 | 14 | ASSNIPGGTRTEAF
TRBJ1-1 | TRBV20-1 | 11 | STRQGGETEAF
TRBJ1-1 | TRBV12-3/TRBV12-4 | 11 | ASSPQQGTEAF
TRBJ1-1 | TRBV10-3 | 12 | AILNGQGATEAF
TRBJ1-1 | TRBV2 | 13 | ASWRDRARLTEAF
TRBJ1-1 | TRBV20-1 | 12 | SARQGSMNTEAF
TRBJ1-2 | TRBV6-2/TRBV6-3 | 14 | ASTATTGPGNYGYT
TRBJ1-1 | TRBV20-1 | 10 | SGTNPNTEAF
TRBJ2-7 | TRBV6-1 | 12 | ASRSRDNSYEQY
TRBJ1-6 | TRBV6-1 | 11 | ASSTTTPGPLH
TRBJ1-1 | TRBV7-2 | 10 | ASSLGGSRAF
TRBJ1-2 | TRBV24-1 | 13 | ATSDSTGKDYGYT
TRBJ2-7 | TRBV13 | 13 | ASSTRDRRSYEQY
TRBJ1-2 | TRBV9 | 16 | ASSSPGTGGGWNYGYT
TRBJ2-5 | TRBV29-1 | 10 | SVTTGWETQY
TRBJ1-3 | TRBV7-2 | 12 | ASSFQAGGNTIY
TRBJ2-4 | TRBV7-2 | 12 | ASSLDRVKNIKY
TRBJ1-1 | TRBV4-1 | 14 | ASSQEHHRVATEAF
TRBJ2-4 | TRBV10-3 | 11 | AVQDRIKNIQY
TRBJ1-5 | TRBV12-3/TRBV12-4 | 15 | ASSFSAGGDSNQPQH
TRBJ1-5 | TRBV11-2 | 10 | ASSSDRVAQH
TRBJ1-1 | TRBV19 | 11 | ASSLQGAPEAF
TRBJ1-2 | TRBV5-1 | 12 | ASSLERHLYGYT
TRBJ2-3 | TRBV12-3/TRBV12-4 | 12 | ASSLQGPEDTQY
TRBJ1-6 | TRBV27 | 13 | ATSRAPFYNSPLH
TRBJ1-5 | TRBV5-1 | 13 | ASSLGDGGGQPQH
TRBJ1-2 | TRBV19 | 15 | ASSWTAEFLMGYGYT
TRBJ2-7 | TRBV6-5 | 9 | ASSYGQLQY
TRBJ1-2 | TRBV4-1 | 12 | ASSQGVGYYGYT
TRBJ1-2 | TRBV2 | 12 | ASSEGRLWDGYT
TRBJ1-1 | TRBV12-3/TRBV12-4 | 12 | ASRPGQKNTEAF
TRBJ2-5 | TRBV11-1 | 14 | ASSPLIQGKEETQY
TRBJ1-2 | TRBV20-1 | 12 | SASIRGQNYGYT
TRBJ2-5 | TRBV7-9 | 12 | ASSSQGLHQTQY
TRBJ2-7 | TRBV19 | 12 | ASSINGASYEQY
TRBJ1-4 | TRBV6-2/TRBV6-3 | 12 | ASSYAPRDEKLF
TRBJ1-1 | TRBV20-1 | 14 | SARDPRRTENTEAF
TRBJ2-7 | TRBV29-1 | 9 | SGRDRDEQY
TRBJ2-5 | TRBV6-5 | 13 | ASDKEASPQETQY
TRBJ2-7 | TRBV7-9 | 12 | ASSLVGIFGEQY
TRBJ2-7 | TRBV2 | 11 | ASSEGTSDEQY
TRBJ2-5 | TRBV10-3 | 9 | AIRVGETQY
TRBJ2-5 | TRBV6-1 | 10 | ASSDLGETQY
TRBJ2-7 | TRBV6-2/TRBV6-3 | 13 | ASSAPAGSSYEQY
TRBJ1-2 | TRBV5-1 | 13 | ASSLSQGSNYGYT
TRBJ1-2 | TRBV2 | 12 | ASSEAPGTYGYT
TRBJ2-7 | TRBV20-1 | 11 | SAREESYYEQY
TRBJ1-2 | TRBV6-5 | 12 | ASSLPGTSYGYT